This paragraph reports one T cell receptor beta chain. The antigen remains undetermined. Here immunoSEQ multiplex PCR was the method, and the copy in TCRdb shows in-frame clones only, minus some. The sample consists of roughly 70,000 clones, roughly 74% of them appearing once. These data are taken from a study of vaccination effects on CD4 cells after COVID-19. About the research overall: Samples were taken post-vaccine, and their median timing was 72 days after the second dose. Study conclusions and caveats: In the late period after vaccination, infection- and vaccine-induced clones contracted markedly.

After expansion with viral peptide pools in the ViraFEST assay, antigen-specific CD4+ T cells were sequenced. Culturing for ten to eleven days preceded CD4+ T cell isolation. Either the BNT162b2 or mRNA-1273 vaccine was given to participants in two doses. Approximately 2.1 million PBMC were placed in each well, which was supplemented with 10 IU/ml IL-2 and about 10 ug/ml peptides. In the cultures, half the medium was exchanged for IL-2 medium on days 3 and 7. This CDR3 region has 15 residues. V was pared by 4 bases and J by 6 bases, with 9 bases of the junction left unmatched. Germline CDR1 SGHNT, CDR2 YYREEE (reference sequence).

The clonotype comes from a human donor who received a COVID-19 vaccine. Sequenced material: CD4+ T cells from PBMCs cultured with HCoV-229E spike peptides, taken after COVID-19 vaccination. The rearrangement uses TRBV5-4 and TRBJ1-2; 10 nucleotides agree with TRBD1. Here the CDR3 reads CASSTPGQGRNGYTF. The CDR3 DNA reads as TGTGCCAGCAGCACACCGGGACAGGGGAGAAATGGCTACACCTTC.